The count of the clone carrying this T cell receptor beta chain is one. The target antigen is unknown. This sample was included in a study of shared clonotypes between healthy human individuals. In the study overall: Those who served as donors were a couple of women and three men between the ages of 18 and 49. Study-level results: Among donors, sharing of clonotypes was expected to be affected by sequencing depth.

The CDR3 has 14 residues. The trim removed 3 bases at V and 3 bases at J, leaving 3 bases unmatched. Germline CDR1 LNHDA, CDR2 SQIVND (reference sequence). Genomic DNA per cell subset filled all wells of several immunoSEQ plates. In the original processing: From ImmunoSEQ came sequences covering only the junction and carrying no quality scores, so filtering differed. Sequencing was performed with immunoSEQ multiplex PCR; in TCRdb, only in-frame clones are kept and a portion is missing. The DNA was the basis for D and trimming; V, J and clone size are from that table. This table holds fewer than 600,000 clones, roughly three quarters found once.

The sequenced sample consisted of PBMCs. The rearrangement uses TRBV19 and TRBJ2-7, with 9 positions matching TRBD1. The receptor was isolated from a woman between 40 and 50 years old in good health. Some clones in this sample may be carry-over from other donors' samples. CDR3 residues: CASSIWTGDYEQYF. The CDR3 nucleotides are TGTGCCAGTAGTATCTGGACAGGGGACTACGAGCAGTACTTC.